One sample yielded the 22 T cell receptor beta chains listed below, sequenced in a study of tumor-infiltrating lymphocytes in localized non-small cell lung cancer. Libraries were prepared by immunoSEQ multiplex PCR; TCRdb keeps only in-frame clonotypes and omits some of them. Of some 11,000 clones in the sample, roughly 60% were seen once. Source material: lung tumor tissue. The receptors originated from a human donor with non-small cell lung cancer.

The chain uses TRBV5-1 and TRBJ1-1; D is perhaps TRBD1 (6 bases). Germline CDR1 reads SGHRS; CDR2 reads YFSETQ. This CDR3 contains 15 residues. Trimming cost V 1 base and J 4 bases, with 14 bases left between them. The CDR3, as DNA: TGCGCCAGCAGCTTGCTTGTGGGGGCCGGCACTGAAGCTTTCTTT. Translation: CASSLLVGAGTEAFF.

The CDR3: CASSEGTNTEAFF. DNA of the CDR3: TGTGCCAGCAGTGAAGGAACGAACACTGAAGCTTTCTTT. The chain employs TRBV25-1 and TRBJ1-1; D unresolved. Looked up from germline, CDR1 is MGHDK and CDR2 is SYGVNS. V lost 2 bases, J lost 1 base, and 5 bases lay in between. This CDR3 contains 13 residues.

CDR3 bases: TGTGCCAGCAGTTCCCCGAGAAGGGCCTCTGGAAACACCATATATTTT. Protein: CASSSPRRASGNTIYF. The V gene is TRBV6-5, the J gene TRBJ1-3; D is unclear. The germline V gene has CDR1 MNHEY and CDR2 SVGAGI. The V gene lost 4 bases and the J gene lost 0 bases, with 13 bases spanning the gap. The CDR3 sequence is 16 residues long.

This clone was found a few times. This chain uses TRBV7-2 with TRBJ2-7, with 7 bases lining up with TRBD2. In germline, CDR1 is SGHTA, CDR2 FQGNSA. This CDR3 spans 15 amino acids. The junction had 9 bases not matched to a gene; V was cut back by 2 bases and J by 5 bases. CDR3 DNA sequence: TGTGCCAGCAGCTTAATGATGGTAGCGGGCAACGAGCAGTACTTC. Its translation is CASSLMMVAGNEQYF.

This clone came up a few times. The V gene is TRBV2, the J gene TRBJ1-6; D is unclear. The germline CDR1 and CDR2 sequences are SNHLY and FYNNEI. There are 13 residues in the CDR3. V lost 10 bases and J lost 6, with 13 bases in between. CDR3 in DNA: TGTGCCACTGGGCCGGCCCTTAATTCACCCCTCCACTTT. Amino acids: CATGPALNSPLHF.

The J gene is TRBJ1-6, the V gene TRBV27, with D tentatively TRBD1 (6 bases). The CDR3 sequence is 14 residues long. Germline-derived CDR1 and CDR2 are MNHEY and SMNVEV (reference sequence). With 3 bases removed from V and 10 bases from J, the gap between germline ends came to 13 bases. The CDR3 DNA reads as TGTGCCAGCAGTTTTTTACAGGGCGGCTCACCCCTCCACTTT. Its protein product is CASSFLQGGSPLHF.

This rearrangement joins TRBV5-1 to TRBJ1-1, with a tentative D call TRBD1 (6 bases). This CDR3 spans 17 amino acids. Deletions cut 0 bases from V and 6 bases from J, with 21 bases between. Germline assignment: CDR1 SGHRS and CDR2 YFSETQ. Here the CDR3 DNA reads TGCGCCAGCAGCTTGGTTTCGGGGGGCGCGAGGACCGCTGAAGCTTTCTTT. Translating gives CASSLVSGGARTAEAFF.

V and J are TRBV20-1 and TRBJ2-3; D call uncertain. Germline V lookup: CDR1 DFQATT, CDR2 SNEGSKA (reference sequence). This CDR3 region has 11 residues. V dropped 6 bases and J dropped 5 bases, with 9 bases sitting between them. The CDR3 DNA is TGCAGTGCAACATCCCGAGATACGCAGTATTTT. The encoded protein is CSATSRDTQYF.

This chain links TRBV11-2 with TRBJ2-2; 7 bases match TRBD1. CDR1 and CDR2 from the germline V gene are SGHAT and FQNNGV. The CDR3 has 14 residues. The trim removed 2 bases at V and 6 bases at J, leaving 3 bases unmatched. CDR3 in amino acids: CASSLTGDAGELFF. The CDR3 region has the DNA TGTGCCAGCAGCTTAACAGGGGACGCCGGGGAGCTGTTTTTT.

This chain uses TRBV5-6 with TRBJ2-7; TRBD1 is a possible D gene (6 bases). V lost 4 bases and J 3 bases, leaving 8 bases between the germline ends. Germline values: CDR1 SGHDT, CDR2 YYEEEE. The CDR3 covers 12 residues. CDR3 amino acids: CASSMDSYEQYF. In nucleotides, the CDR3 is TGTGCCAGCAGCATGGACAGCTACGAGCAGTACTTC.

The chain couples TRBV5-4 to TRBJ2-3; no firm D call. CDR1 is SGHNT and CDR2 is YYREEE in the germline V gene (reference sequence). The CDR3 has 13 amino acids. V lost 4 bases to trimming and J lost 4 bases, with 10 bases between them. The CDR3 sequence: CASSPLGADTQYF. In DNA, the CDR3 is TGTGCCAGCAGCCCACTTGGGGCAGATACGCAGTATTTT.

By proportion, this clone is medium-sized. The chain uses TRBV11-2 and TRBJ2-7, with a weak D call TRBD2 (6 bases). The CDR3 runs to 14 residues. From germline, CDR1 is SGHAT and CDR2 FQNNGV. V was shortened by 2 bases and J by 6 bases, with 14 bases between the two germline ends. CDR3 sequence reads: CASSLSGEVGEQYF. CDR3 bases: TGTGCCAGCAGCTTATCCGGGGAGGTTGGCGAGCAGTACTTC.

The V gene is TRBV18, the J gene TRBJ1-6, with 7 nucleotides matching TRBD1. CDR3 length: 14 amino acids. In germline, CDR1 is KGHSH, CDR2 LQKENI. J gave up 8 bases and V 2 bases, and 3 bases lay outside the gene matches. The CDR3 sequence is CASSPRDRDSPLHF. CDR3 in DNA: TGTGCCAGCTCACCAAGAGACAGGGATTCACCCCTCCACTTT.

The chain couples TRBV15 to TRBJ2-7; the D is unclear. The V gene lost 3 bases and the J gene lost 2 bases, with 8 bases spanning the gap. CDR1 and CDR2 (germline): LNHNV, YYDKDF (reference sequence). The CDR3 has 13 residues. CDR3 sequence: CATSSDGTYEQYF. As DNA, the CDR3 is TGTGCCACCAGCAGCGACGGAACCTACGAGCAGTACTTC.

The V gene is TRBV2, the J gene TRBJ1-5, with D uncertain. Trimming removed 4 bases from V and 2 bases from J, with 9 bases in between. From germline, CDR1 is SNHLY and CDR2 FYNNEI. The CDR3 has 14 residues. In DNA form, the CDR3 reads TGTGCCAGCAGTGCGGAAAGGGGCAATCAGCCCCAGCATTTT. Its translation: CASSAERGNQPQHF.

By share, this clone counts as medium-sized. The rearrangement links TRBV5-1 to TRBJ2-6, with 9 bases fitting TRBD2. The CDR3 is 19 residues long. Germline trimming cut 0 bases from V and 4 bases from J; bases unmatched to any gene: 11. CDR1 is SGHRS and CDR2 is YFSETQ in the germline V gene. This CDR3 is CASSLAGFSGSLGANVLTF. The CDR3 coding sequence is TGCGCCAGCAGCTTGGCGGGTTTTAGCGGGAGTCTGGGGGCCAACGTCCTGACTTTC.

This clone is labeled as medium-sized. The V and J genes are TRBV6-5 and TRBJ1-6, with a possible D match to TRBD1 (5 bases). Trimming pared 6 bases from V and 9 bases from J, leaving 12 bases between. The germline CDR1 and CDR2 sequences are MNHEY and SVGAGI. The CDR3 loop spans 13 amino acids. The CDR3: CASSPDRVSPLHF. In DNA form, the CDR3 reads TGTGCCAGCAGCCCTGACAGAGTTTCACCCCTCCACTTT.

This sequence joins TRBV14 and TRBJ1-1, with no clear D. The CDR3 covers 14 residues. Germline lookup yields CDR1 SGHDN and CDR2 FVKESK. V was cut by 4 bases and J by 0 bases, with 9 bases left in between. CDR3 sequence reads: CASSRRPVNTEAFF. The CDR3 DNA follows: TGTGCCAGCAGCCGCCGTCCCGTGAACACTGAAGCTTTCTTT.

This clone showed up just a few times. Its ends do not fully match the called genes, so a read error is possible. The chain employs TRBV6-1 and TRBJ2-7; TRBD1 aligns across 7 bases. From germline, CDR1 is MNHNS and CDR2 SASEGT. CDR3 length: 15 residues. This CDR3 is CATSGLRGQGDEQYF. CDR3 DNA sequence: TGTGCCACCAGTGGGCTCCGGGGCCAGGGGGACGAGCAGTACTTC.

CDR3 amino acids: CASSNYGLAGAGDTQYF. The CDR3 DNA reads as TGTGCCAGCAGCAACTACGGACTAGCGGGGGCAGGGGATACGCAGTATTTT. The V and J genes are TRBV5-6 and TRBJ2-3; 13 nucleotides align to TRBD2. The CDR3 is 17 amino acids. Trimming took 4 bases from V and 6 from J; bases not matched to a gene: 11. Looked up from germline, CDR1 is SGHDT and CDR2 is YYEEEE.

The V gene is TRBV6-5, the J gene TRBJ1-5; unclear D gene. The germline V gene has CDR1 MNHEY and CDR2 SVGAGI. The CDR3 length is 14 residues. V was shortened by 2 bases and J by 6 bases, with 11 bases between the two germline ends. CDR3 DNA sequence: TGTGCCAGCAGTTACCGACCGGAGGGTCAGCCCCAGCATTTT. Its protein is CASSYRPEGQPQHF.

The chain uses TRBV7-4 and TRBJ2-6; D is ambiguous. The CDR3 extends over 15 amino acids. The V gene's germline CDR1 is SGHVT and CDR2 SQSDAQ. V was trimmed by 5 bases and J by 5 bases, leaving 13 bases between them. The CDR3 DNA sequence: TGTGCCAGCAGCATCTCACAAAGTCGGGCCAACGTCCTGACTTTC. Protein: CASSISQSRANVLTF.